A single sample is the source of the 28 T cell receptor beta chains below, sequenced in a study of blood T cell repertoires in COVID-19 (dated by TCRdb to between 2020 and 2021). The protocol used for the library was the immunoSEQ multiplex PCR assay. TCRdb stores this immuneACCESS table with in-frame sequences only. Part of the clones is absent; in the studies checked, under half of the shortfall reflects unresolved V genes, and no reason is known for the rest. Across this sample there are around 120,000 clones, with about 80% seen only once. The ten largest make up 25% of the sample. Source material: peripheral blood. These receptors all stem from a human donor in a cohort sampled during active COVID-19.

The CDR3 is CASSWTSGRVAEQYF. CDR3 nucleotide sequence: TGTGCCAGCAGCTGGACTAGCGGGAGAGTAGCCGAGCAGTACTTC. V gene TRBV6-2 or TRBV6-3 combines with J gene TRBJ2-7; 13 positions match TRBD2. The ends lost 6 bases at V and 6 bases at J; junction bases unmatched: 8. The CDR3 loop spans 15 amino acids. In germline, CDR1 is MNHEY, CDR2 SVGEGT.

V gene TRBV6-6 combines with J gene TRBJ1-1; no clear D. From germline, CDR1 is MNHNY and CDR2 SVGAGI (reference sequence). The CDR3 covers 12 residues. Trimming cost V 0 bases and J 8 bases, with 7 bases left between them. The CDR3 spells CASSYSLAEAFF. DNA for the CDR3: TGTGCCAGCAGTTACTCCCTAGCCGAAGCTTTCTTT.

The V and J genes are TRBV27 and TRBJ1-2; 8 bases align to TRBD1. The CDR3 is 15 amino acids. Trimming removed 5 bases from V and 1 base from J; junction bases left unmatched: 6. Per the germline V gene, CDR1 is MNHEY and CDR2 is SMNVEV (reference sequence). In DNA, the CDR3 is TGTGCCAGCAGTCGTGGACAGGGAAGTAACTATGGCTACACCTTC. Its translation: CASSRGQGSNYGYTF.

This clone has only one observation. Germline is not matched at one junction end, which may reflect a read error. The J gene is TRBJ2-7, the V gene TRBV7-9; 8 bases agree with TRBD1. This CDR3 has 13 residues. CDR1 and CDR2 (germline): SEHNR, FQNEAQ (reference sequence). The CDR3 region is CASSSRTGQTIEF. CDR3 nucleotides: TGTGCCAGCAGCTCCAGGACAGGGCAGACTATCGAGTTC.

This clone was counted once. This rearrangement joins TRBV6-2 or TRBV6-3 to TRBJ2-1; 10 bases map to TRBD2. Looked up from germline, CDR1 is MNHEY and CDR2 is SVGEGT. CDR3 length equals 16 residues. V dropped 6 bases and J dropped 0; count of bases not matched to a gene: 5. The CDR3 bases are TGTGCCAGCAGCAGTAGCGGGAGGAACTCCTACAATGAGCAGTTCTTC. This gives the protein CASSSSGRNSYNEQFF.

V and J are TRBV7-2 and TRBJ2-1; perhaps TRBD2 as D (6 bases). The germline CDR1 and CDR2 sequences are SGHTA and FQGNSA. The CDR3 extends over 15 amino acids. V shed 3 bases and J shed 0 bases, with 9 bases lying between them. For the CDR3, the DNA is TGTGCCAGCAGCTTGGTGGGAGGCTCCTACAATGAGCAGTTCTTC. It specifies CASSLVGGSYNEQFF.

This chain connects TRBV6-1 to TRBJ1-1; D is unresolved. CDR3 length equals 12 residues. The germline CDR1 and CDR2 sequences are MNHNS and SASEGT. Trimming cost V 1 base and J 7 bases, with 7 bases left between them. As DNA, the CDR3 is TGTGCCAGCAGTGAAGGCAGATATGAAGCTTTCTTT. Its translation is CASSEGRYEAFF.

This clone was seen a few times. The rearrangement joins TRBV27 to TRBJ1-4; D remains unclear. Trimming stripped 3 bases from V and 6 bases from J, with 17 bases between. The CDR3 runs 16 residues. Germline CDR1 is MNHEY and CDR2 is SMNVEV (reference sequence). CDR3 residues: CASSFSRTDRYEKLFF. Written as DNA, the CDR3 is TGTGCCAGCAGTTTTTCGCGGACTGATCGCTATGAAAAACTGTTTTTT.

The chain joins TRBV7-8 to TRBJ1-6, with 11 bases that match TRBD1. This CDR3 has 16 amino acids. V lost 1 base, J lost 9 bases, and 5 bases stayed unmatched. Germline V lookup: CDR1 SGHVS, CDR2 FQNEAQ. CDR3 amino acids: CASSLGRTGGVSPLHF. DNA of the CDR3: TGTGCCAGCAGCTTAGGGAGGACAGGGGGCGTTTCACCCCTCCACTTT.

The chain combines TRBV7-8 with TRBJ2-7; 8 bases fit TRBD2. Trimming at V came to 1 base and at J to 0 bases, leaving 2 bases not matched to a gene. CDR3 length: 15 residues. In germline, CDR1 is SGHVS, CDR2 FQNEAQ. In DNA, the CDR3 is TGTGCCAGCAGCTTAGTAGCGGGGAGCTCCTACGAGCAGTACTTC. Residues: CASSLVAGSSYEQYF.

The rearrangement uses TRBV29-1 and TRBJ1-1; a possible D gene is TRBD1 (6 bases). CDR3 length equals 12 residues. CDR1 is SQVTM and CDR2 is ANQGSEA in the germline V gene. V dropped 4 bases and J dropped 3 bases, with 9 bases sitting between them. The CDR3 coding sequence is TGCAGCGTTGGGAAGGGGGACACTGAAGCTTTCTTT. It yields the protein CSVGKGDTEAFF.

The rearrangement links TRBV3-1 (or the pseudogene TRBV3-2) to TRBJ1-2, with no clear D. V lost 0 bases and J lost 8, with 10 bases in between. This CDR3 spans 13 amino acids. Germline values: CDR1 LGHDT, CDR2 YNNKEL (reference sequence). This CDR3 reads CASSQELGGGYTF. The CDR3 DNA sequence: TGTGCCAGCAGCCAAGAGTTGGGAGGCGGCTACACCTTC.

The genes are TRBV13 and TRBJ1-1; possible D gene TRBD1, 6 bases. The CDR3 is made up of 14 amino acids. V was clipped by 1 base and J by 4 bases, with 10 bases between them. The germline V gene encodes CDR1 PRHDT and CDR2 FYEKMQ (reference sequence). CDR3 protein: CASSLDSGATEAFF. CDR3 DNA sequence: TGTGCCAGCAGCTTAGACTCAGGGGCCACTGAAGCTTTCTTT.

The chain recombines TRBV6-1 with TRBJ2-1; 11 bases map to TRBD2. The trim removed 4 bases at V and 8 bases at J, leaving 10 bases unmatched. The germline V gene encodes CDR1 MNHNS and CDR2 SASEGT. The CDR3 has 16 amino acids. The CDR3 DNA sequence: TGTGCCAGCAGTGGCCGTAGCGGGAGGGTGGTGGATGAGCAGTTCTTC. Residues: CASSGRSGRVVDEQFF.

This clone was recorded a few times. J is TRBJ2-7 and V is TRBV30, with a tentative D call TRBD1 (6 bases). This CDR3 is 12 amino acids long. Germline loops: CDR1 GTSNPN, CDR2 SVGIG (reference sequence). Trimming stripped 4 bases from V and 0 bases from J, with 7 bases between. The CDR3 coding sequence is TGTGCCTGGAAGGGGGACTCCTACGAGCAGTACTTC. Protein sequence: CAWKGDSYEQYF.

The rearrangement links TRBV24-1 to TRBJ2-3; TRBD1 might be the D (6 bases). The CDR3 consists of 14 residues. V lost 5 bases to trimming and J lost 1 base, with 9 bases between them. Germline values: CDR1 KGHDR, CDR2 SFDVKD. Here the CDR3 DNA reads TGTGCCACCAGTGGGGCAGGGGGCACAGATACGCAGTATTTT. It translates to CATSGAGGTDTQYF.

The chain is built from TRBV11-3 and TRBJ2-1; 7 bases align to TRBD2. V shed 5 bases, J shed 5 bases, and the junction held 12 bases outside the gene matches. This CDR3 is built from 16 residues. Germline CDR1 reads SGHNT; CDR2 reads YENEEA. Here the CDR3 DNA reads TGTGCCAGCAGCCCATCCCCACGGGGGGTAAACAATGAGCAGTTCTTC. This gives the protein CASSPSPRGVNNEQFF.

This clone was seen once. The chain uses TRBV29-1 and TRBJ2-3; the match to TRBD2 covers 7 bases. J was trimmed by 0 bases and V by 6 bases; bases with no gene match: 9. The CDR3 consists of 15 residues. The V gene's germline CDR1 is SQVTM and CDR2 ANQGSEA. The CDR3 protein is CSVRGSSGSTDTQYF. The CDR3 nucleotides read TGCAGCGTCCGGGGTTCTAGCGGAAGCACAGATACGCAGTATTTT.

This clone was seen only a few times. This sample also contains other DNA sequences that code for the same CDR3. The rearrangement joins TRBV2 to TRBJ1-1; TRBD1 aligns across 8 bases. There are 14 residues in the CDR3. The germline CDR1 and CDR2 sequences are SNHLY and FYNNEI. The junction had 2 bases not matched to a gene; V was cut back by 4 bases and J by 1 base. CDR3 protein: CASSGQGANTEAFF. CDR3 coding DNA: TGTGCCAGCAGTGGGCAGGGGGCGAACACTGAAGCTTTCTTT.

The count of this clone is one. V usage is TRBV6-6 and J usage is TRBJ2-2; the D is unclear. This CDR3 has 15 amino acids. The germline V gene has CDR1 MNHNY and CDR2 SVGAGI (reference sequence). V lost 6 bases, J lost 0 bases, and 11 bases lay in between. The CDR3 DNA reads TGTGCCAGCAGACGAGACGGAGCGAACACCGGGGAGCTGTTTTTT. Translating it yields CASRRDGANTGELFF.

This chain uses TRBV16 with TRBJ2-3; 9 bases map to TRBD1. The junction had 8 bases not matched to a gene; V was cut back by 4 bases and J by 3 bases. This CDR3 is built from 16 residues. Germline V lookup: CDR1 KGHSY, CDR2 FQNENV. CDR3: CASSPRGTGFTDTQYF. CDR3 nucleotides: TGTGCCAGCAGCCCACGAGGGACAGGGTTTACAGATACGCAGTATTTT.

A few counts support this clone. The genes are TRBV30 and TRBJ2-1; 7 bases fit TRBD1. V lost 1 base and J lost 4; bases outside the gene matches: 4. This CDR3 spans 14 amino acids. Germline CDR1 reads GTSNPN; CDR2 reads SVGIG (reference sequence). In DNA form, the CDR3 reads TGTGCCTGGAGTGAGACAGGGTTATACAATGAGCAGTTCTTC. Translated, it gives CAWSETGLYNEQFF. Supplemented by reference TRBV30 and TRBJ2-1, the full variable domain reads SQTIHQWPATLVQPVGSPLSLECTVEGTSNPNLYWYRQAAGRGLQLLFYSVGIGQISSEVPQNLSASRPQDRQFILSSKKLLLSDSGFYLCAWSETGLYNEQFFGPGTRLTVL.

The chain combines TRBV7-9 with TRBJ2-3, with D possibly TRBD1 on 6 matching bases. Between the trimmed V and J ends, which lost 5 bases and 3 bases, there was a span of 15 bases. The CDR3 covers 15 residues. Germline V gene data show CDR1 as SEHNR and CDR2 as FQNEAQ (reference sequence). The CDR3 DNA follows: TGTGCCAGCAGCAGACTGGACAGCTTGACAGATACGCAGTATTTT. It encodes CASSRLDSLTDTQYF.

This clone appeared a single time. The chain uses TRBV19 and TRBJ2-2; maybe TRBD1 (5 bases). V lost 3 bases and J 2 bases, leaving 13 bases between the germline ends. The germline V gene encodes CDR1 LNHDA and CDR2 SQIVND (reference sequence). The CDR3 length is 16 residues. CDR3 sequence: CASSIPGRGNTGELFF. CDR3 nucleotide sequence: TGTGCCAGTAGTATCCCGGGTAGGGGAAACACCGGGGAGCTGTTTTTT.

J is TRBJ2-5 and V is TRBV19, with 11 nucleotides matching TRBD2. This CDR3 region has 13 residues. Germline-derived CDR1 and CDR2 are LNHDA and SQIVND (reference sequence). After removal of 9 bases from V and 5 bases from J, the junction contained 5 bases not matched to a gene. CDR3 in DNA: TGTGCCAGCTCACTAGCGGGAGCGGAGACCCAGTACTTC. It yields the protein CASSLAGAETQYF.

This rearrangement joins TRBV19 to TRBJ1-5; TRBD1 aligns across 11 bases. The V segment lost 1 base and the J segment 6 bases; nucleotides outside the gene matches: 2. The CDR3 totals 15 residues. CDR1 LNHDA and CDR2 SQIVND come from the germline V gene (reference sequence). CDR3 protein: CASSIGTGGVQPQHF. In nucleotides, the CDR3 is TGTGCCAGTAGTATAGGGACAGGGGGCGTTCAGCCCCAGCATTTT.

This clone came up once. The chain joins TRBV7-2 to TRBJ1-2, with 8 bases matching TRBD1. The CDR3 has 16 residues. From germline, CDR1 is SGHTA and CDR2 FQGNSA. The V gene end was trimmed by 2 bases and the J gene end by 4 bases; junction bases not matched to a gene: 9. The CDR3 sequence is CASSLSRDRLTYGYTF. As DNA, the CDR3 is TGTGCCAGCAGCTTATCTCGGGACAGGCTGACCTATGGCTACACCTTC.

The genes are TRBV9 and TRBJ1-1; TRBD1 is a possible D gene (6 bases). In germline, CDR1 is SGDLS, CDR2 YYNGEE. Trimming left V 4 bases short and J 4 bases short, with 17 bases between. This CDR3 comprises 15 residues. CDR3 region: CASSPRGSQGTEAFF. The DNA for the CDR3 is TGTGCCAGCAGCCCTAGGGGGAGTCAGGGCACTGAAGCTTTCTTT.